The 22 T cell receptor beta chains listed next were all sequenced from one sample in a study of regulatory T cells in long-lasting Graves disease. Time point described: persistent/refractory GD, antithyroid drugs over 5 years with positive TRAb. Scientists built the TCR library using RNA that was extracted from PBMCs. Combining iRepertoire HTBI primers with Arm-PCR of CDR3 regions, the authors built TCR beta libraries. TCRdb itself ran the multiplex PCR reads through MiXCR, one entry per CDR3 protein. The profile shows around 460,000 distinct CDR3 sequences, less than 25% of them singletons. Specimen: peripheral blood mononuclear cells (PBMCs), collected when the disease was refractory, from a patient treated with antithyroid drugs. The receptors stem from a female donor with Graves disease.

The V call is TRBV28, the J call TRBJ2-1, with D possibly TRBD2 on 6 matching bases. V lost 7 bases, J lost 8 bases, and 21 bases lay in between. The CDR3 covers 15 residues. CDR1 is MDHEN and CDR2 is SYDVKM in the germline V gene. Written as DNA, the CDR3 is TGTGCCAGCACCAGACACATCGGCGGGGAAGATGAGCAGTTCTTC. Protein product: CASTRHIGGEDEQFF. Full variable domain (rest looked up from reference TRBV28 and TRBJ2-1): DVKVTQSSRYLVKRTGEKVFLECVQDMDHENMFWYRQDPGLGLRLIYFSYDVKMKEKGDIPEGYSVSREKKERFSLILESASTNQTSMYLCASTRHIGGEDEQFFGPGTRLTVL.

The chain carries TRBV6-1 and TRBJ2-7, with 7 bases identical to TRBD1. This CDR3 comprises 15 residues. Trimming took 1 base from V and 2 from J; bases not matched to a gene: 5. Germline V lookup: CDR1 MNHNS, CDR2 SASEGT. The CDR3 sequence: CASSEDKGATYEQYF. The DNA for the CDR3 is TGTGCCAGCAGTGAAGATAAGGGGGCAACCTACGAGCAGTACTTC.

The chain carries TRBV27 and TRBJ2-2; TRBD2 agrees at 12 bases. This CDR3 comprises 16 residues. V trimming: 5 bases; J trimming: 7 bases; junction bases outside the gene matches: 8. Germline V gene sequence: CDR1 MNHEY, CDR2 SMNVEV (reference sequence). The CDR3 DNA is TGTGCCAGCAGTGTCCTAGCGGGAGGGCCTTTCGGGGAGCTGTTTTTT. Translating it yields CASSVLAGGPFGELFF.

A few counts support this clonotype. The rearrangement joins TRBV10-3 to TRBJ2-5; D not certain. The CDR3 loop spans 10 amino acids. Per germline, CDR1 ENHRY and CDR2 SYGVKD. V was trimmed by 10 bases and J by 5 bases, leaving 8 bases between them. The CDR3 spells CATAGETQYF. Here the CDR3 DNA reads TGTGCCACCGCCGGGGAGACCCAGTACTTC.

V and J are TRBV15 and TRBJ1-5; D uncertain. The V and J ends lost 3 bases and 0 bases respectively, with 12 bases between them. The CDR3 has 16 residues. Germline V gene data show CDR1 as LNHNV and CDR2 as YYDKDF (reference sequence). The DNA for the CDR3 is TGTGCCACCAGCAGTTACGAGGGATATAGCAATCAGCCCCAGCATTTT. It yields the protein CATSSYEGYSNQPQHF.

The rearrangement joins TRBV28 to TRBJ1-4; tentative D call: TRBD1 (6 bases). This CDR3 is built from 15 residues. Germline CDR1 and CDR2: MDHEN and SYDVKM. Deletions cut 5 bases from V and 5 bases from J, with 15 bases between. The chain's CDR3 is CASSPNRDINEKLFF. CDR3 coding DNA: TGTGCCAGCAGTCCGAACCGGGACATCAATGAAAAACTGTTTTTT.

The chain carries TRBV7-9 and TRBJ2-7; TRBD2 matches 12 bases. The CDR3 extends over 16 amino acids. Germline V gene data show CDR1 as SEHNR and CDR2 as FQNEAQ (reference sequence). The V gene end was trimmed by 3 bases and the J gene end by 5 bases; junction bases not matched to a gene: 8. For the CDR3, the DNA is TGTGCCAGCAGCTTTACTCGGACTAGCGGGATCGACGAGCAGTACTTC. Residues: CASSFTRTSGIDEQYF.

This clonotype was counted many times. This chain links TRBV10-3 with TRBJ2-5; 10 bases fit TRBD1. The V gene's germline CDR1 is ENHRY and CDR2 SYGVKD. This CDR3 is 17 amino acids long. Unmatched junction bases numbered 12, after V lost 3 bases and J lost 5 bases. CDR3 amino acids: CAISDEGQGKGRETQYF. The DNA for the CDR3 is TGTGCCATCAGTGATGAGGGACAGGGGAAGGGTCGGGAGACCCAGTACTTC.

The chain joins TRBV6-2 or TRBV6-3 to TRBJ1-4, with D perhaps matching TRBD1 (6 bases). CDR3 length: 16 residues. V lost 0 bases to trimming and J lost 7 bases, with 15 bases between them. Germline CDR1 MNHEY, CDR2 SVGEGT. The CDR3 region is CASSYSPPGGGEKLFF. For the CDR3, the DNA is TGTGCCAGCAGTTACTCGCCCCCGGGAGGGGGTGAAAAACTGTTTTTT.

V gene TRBV11-2 combines with J gene TRBJ1-2, with 7 bases identical to TRBD1. In germline, CDR1 is SGHAT, CDR2 FQNNGV. The CDR3 spans 15 residues. J lost 4 bases, V lost 3 bases, and 8 bases had no gene match. The CDR3 region has the DNA TGTGCCAGCAGCTTGGGACAGCCGACTCCCTATGGCTACACCTTC. Residues: CASSLGQPTPYGYTF.

The J gene is TRBJ2-1, the V gene TRBV28; 9 bases align to TRBD2. The V gene's germline CDR1 is MDHEN and CDR2 SYDVKM. V lost 3 bases, J lost 9 bases, and 12 bases stayed unmatched. The CDR3 contains 16 residues. CDR3 in amino acids: CASSFLVSGGTGEQFF. DNA of the CDR3: TGTGCCAGCAGTTTTTTGGTTAGCGGGGGCACCGGTGAGCAGTTCTTC. Full variable domain (outside the CDR3, taken from reference TRBV28 and TRBJ2-1): DVKVTQSSRYLVKRTGEKVFLECVQDMDHENMFWYRQDPGLGLRLIYFSYDVKMKEKGDIPEGYSVSREKKERFSLILESASTNQTSMYLCASSFLVSGGTGEQFFGPGTRLTVL.

The CDR3 region is CASSLSGQGSGELFF. The CDR3 nucleotides are TGTGCCAGCAGCTTAAGCGGACAGGGTTCCGGGGAGCTGTTTTTT. The chain employs TRBV7-3 and TRBJ2-2; 8 bases line up with TRBD1. Trimming cost V 1 base and J 6 bases; bases outside gene matches: 4. The CDR3 runs to 15 residues. From germline, CDR1 is SGHTA and CDR2 FQGTGA.

This chain connects TRBV2 to TRBJ2-3; 9 nucleotides line up with TRBD1. CDR3 size: 13 residues. From germline, CDR1 is SNHLY and CDR2 FYNNEI. V was pared by 4 bases and J by 6 bases, with 2 bases of the junction left unmatched. The CDR3, as DNA: TGTGCCAGCAGTGGACAGGGGGTTGATACGCAGTATTTT. Translation gives CASSGQGVDTQYF.

The chain recombines TRBV19 with TRBJ1-4, with 9 bases matching TRBD1. Germline CDR1 reads LNHDA; CDR2 reads SQIVND (reference sequence). V trimming: 4 bases; J trimming: 7 bases; junction bases outside the gene matches: 10. This CDR3 contains 16 residues. CDR3 sequence reads: CASSSPGTGWSEKLFF. The DNA for the CDR3 is TGTGCCAGTAGTAGTCCCGGGACAGGGTGGAGTGAAAAACTGTTTTTT.

The chain links TRBV5-1 to TRBJ1-2; TRBD1 matches 7 bases. CDR3 length: 13 amino acids. Germline V gene lookup returns CDR1 SGHRS and CDR2 YFSETQ. V lost 2 bases to trimming and J lost 6 bases; unmatched junction nucleotides: 4. The CDR3 spells CASSFAGTDGYTF. Written as DNA, the CDR3 is TGCGCCAGCAGCTTTGCCGGGACAGATGGCTACACCTTC.

CDR3 bases: TGTGCCAGCACTAAGGGGGGACTACTGAACACCGGGGAGCTGTTTTTT. Translating gives CASTKGGLLNTGELFF. The chain has TRBV6-1 and TRBJ2-2, with a possible D match to TRBD2 (7 bases). From germline, CDR1 is MNHNS and CDR2 SASEGT. This CDR3 contains 16 residues. Trimming removed 7 bases from V and 1 base from J, with 16 bases in between.

The chain combines TRBV19 with TRBJ2-6; D uncertain. The CDR3 sequence is 15 residues long. V lost 3 bases, J lost 2 bases, and 8 bases lay in between. Per germline, CDR1 LNHDA and CDR2 SQIVND (reference sequence). DNA for the CDR3: TGTGCCAGTAGTATTGAAGGGACTGGGGCCAACGTCCTGACTTTC. Translating gives CASSIEGTGANVLTF.

This clonotype has more than one count but fewer than ten. This rearrangement joins TRBV5-1 to TRBJ2-7; D uncertain. Trimming removed 2 bases from V and 2 bases from J, with 11 bases in between. Looked up from germline, CDR1 is SGHRS and CDR2 is YFSETQ. The CDR3 is 14 residues long. The CDR3 here is CASSFTRTTYEQYF. The CDR3 DNA sequence: TGCGCCAGCAGCTTCACGCGGACCACCTACGAGCAGTACTTC.

There are many counts of this clonotype. No DNA is shown, since the ends of the CDR3 on it are uncertain; the CDR3 is the one TCRdb lists. V is TRBV11-2 and J is TRBJ1-6; whether TRBD1, the table's D call, matches the DNA was not checked. Germline values: CDR1 SGHAT, CDR2 FQNNGV. The CDR3 adds up to 16 amino acids, both ends counted. The CDR3 loop is CASSWTAPTFGSPLHF.

This clonotype has a handful of counts. This chain links TRBV19 with TRBJ1-4; 7 bases line up with TRBD1. Germline V gives CDR1 LNHDA, CDR2 SQIVND (reference sequence). Trimming took 6 bases from V and 0 from J; bases not matched to a gene: 13. The CDR3 totals 18 residues. The CDR3 sequence: CASRHFTDRTATNEKLFF. DNA for the CDR3: TGTGCCAGTAGACACTTCACGGACAGGACGGCAACTAATGAAAAACTGTTTTTT.

This clonotype was recorded only once. The V call is TRBV5-4, the J call TRBJ2-2; 10 positions agree with TRBD2. The V and J ends lost 3 bases and 6 bases, in that order; junction bases with no gene match: 5. CDR3 size: 15 residues. Germline CDR1 SGHNT, CDR2 YYREEE (reference sequence). The CDR3: CASSSASGSPGELFF. The CDR3 region has the DNA TGTGCCAGCAGCTCAGCTAGCGGGAGCCCCGGGGAGCTGTTTTTT.

The CDR3 DNA reads as TGTGCCAGCAGTGATTCTGGTTCACCCCTCCACTTT. Its protein is CASSDSGSPLHF. The chain combines TRBV6-1 with TRBJ1-6; D unresolved. The germline CDR1 and CDR2 sequences are MNHNS and SASEGT. Trimming cost V 3 bases and J 9 bases, with 6 bases left between them. The CDR3 has 12 residues.